Sequencing of this TCR beta chain was carried out in a study of B cell selection in AIRE deficiency. The regulatory T cell sort gate was CD4+CD25hiCD127low/negative. Clones were read by immunoSEQ multiplex PCR, and TCRdb kept only the in-frame ones, dropping some. In the table there are roughly 26,000 clones, about nine tenths of which are singletons. In its sample, this clone was seen once. This CDR3 region has 12 residues. The germline CDR1 and CDR2 sequences are SGDLS and YYNGEE. The germline V and J ends were trimmed by 2 bases and 5 bases, with 7 bases remaining between them. V and J are TRBV9 and TRBJ1-1; D is uncertain. This receptor was taken from a human donor in good health. Source material: CD4+CD25+ Tregs sorted from PBMCs. The CDR3 reads CASSVSQTEAFF. DNA for the CDR3: TGTGCCAGCAGCGTCTCCCAGACTGAAGCTTTCTTT. Variable domain in full (rest from reference TRBV9 and TRBJ1-1): DSGVTQTPKHLITATGQRVTLRCSPRSGDLSVYWYQQSLDQGLQFLIQYYNGEERAKGNILERFSAQQFPDLHSELNLSSLELGDSALYFCASSVSQTEAFFGQGTRLTVV.